The rows below give T cell receptor beta chains drawn from one sample of a study of graft-versus-host responses after intestinal transplantation. Only in-frame clones appear in the TCRdb table, and some are missing; sequencing was by immunoSEQ multiplex PCR. The data contain under 95,000 clones, approximately 78% of them seen just once; the ten biggest clones take up 0.83%. No cognate antigen is known for these TCRs. Specimen: unstimulated CD4+ T cells sorted from spleen or lymph node cells, collected before intestinal transplant. Every receptor here comes from a human donor who received an intestinal transplant. CDR3s include the opening cysteine and the closing phenylalanine or tryptophan. Each record gives: D gene, V gene, clone size, J gene, CDR3 protein, CDR3 DNA. D genes are given only for firm matches. Only some rows state a clone size, as once, few, many or a class for expanded clones.

d_gene: TRBD1
v_gene: TRBV9
abundance: -
j_gene: TRBJ2-5
CDR3aa: CASSVGQGKETQYF
CDR3nt: TGTGCCAGCAGCGTCGGACAGGGCAAGGAGACCCAGTACTTC

d_gene: -
v_gene: TRBV7-2
abundance: -
j_gene: TRBJ1-1
CDR3aa: CASNFGGSKAFF
CDR3nt: TGTGCCAGCAACTTTGGGGGGTCGAAGGCTTTCTTT

d_gene: -
v_gene: TRBV2
abundance: -
j_gene: TRBJ1-2
CDR3aa: CASSAVGDNYGYTF
CDR3nt: TGTGCCAGCAGTGCGGTAGGAGATAACTATGGCTACACCTTC

d_gene: TRBD1
v_gene: TRBV6-1
abundance: -
j_gene: TRBJ2-4
CDR3aa: CASRGTGIIQYF
CDR3nt: TGTGCCAGCAGGGGGACAGGTATCATTCAGTACTTC

d_gene: -
v_gene: TRBV18
abundance: -
j_gene: TRBJ1-5
CDR3aa: CASSRAPGFQPQHF
CDR3nt: TGTGCCAGCTCAAGAGCGCCTGGGTTTCAGCCCCAGCATTTT

d_gene: TRBD1
v_gene: TRBV14
abundance: -
j_gene: TRBJ2-7
CDR3aa: CASSLRGSPTYEQYF
CDR3nt: TGTGCCAGCAGCCTCAGGGGGTCCCCTACCTACGAGCAGTACTTC

d_gene: -
v_gene: TRBV7-8
abundance: -
j_gene: TRBJ1-5
CDR3aa: CASSRFRDQPQHF
CDR3nt: TGTGCCAGCAGCCGGTTCAGGGATCAGCCCCAGCATTTT

d_gene: TRBD1
v_gene: TRBV2
abundance: -
j_gene: TRBJ1-2
CDR3aa: CASSPVSGGHGYTF
CDR3nt: TGTGCCAGCAGCCCTGTTTCAGGGGGTCATGGCTACACCTTC

d_gene: -
v_gene: TRBV29-1
abundance: -
j_gene: TRBJ1-5
CDR3aa: CSVEGGSPGQPQHF
CDR3nt: TGCAGCGTTGAAGGCGGCAGCCCTGGTCAGCCCCAGCATTTT

d_gene: TRBD2
v_gene: TRBV28
abundance: -
j_gene: TRBJ2-1
CDR3aa: CASSEGLAGGREQFF
CDR3nt: TGTGCCAGCAGCGAGGGACTAGCGGGAGGGAGGGAGCAGTTCTTC

d_gene: -
v_gene: TRBV18
abundance: -
j_gene: TRBJ2-7
CDR3aa: CASSRKEGTYEQYF
CDR3nt: TGTGCCAGCTCACGGAAAGAGGGTACCTACGAGCAGTACTTC

d_gene: -
v_gene: TRBV2
abundance: few
j_gene: TRBJ2-5
CDR3aa: CASKRYETQYF
CDR3nt: TGTGCCAGCAAGAGGTACGAGACCCAGTACTTC

d_gene: TRBD1
v_gene: TRBV2
abundance: -
j_gene: TRBJ2-4
CDR3aa: CASRGTGGDRQYF
CDR3nt: TGTGCCAGCAGGGGGACAGGGGGCGATCGTCAGTACTTC

d_gene: TRBD2
v_gene: TRBV28
abundance: -
j_gene: TRBJ2-7
CDR3aa: CASSLRGTSGRYEQYF
CDR3nt: TGTGCCAGCAGTTTACGAGGGACTAGCGGGCGCTACGAGCAGTACTTC

d_gene: TRBD1
v_gene: TRBV5-1
abundance: -
j_gene: TRBJ1-3
CDR3aa: CASSSGQGKGGNTIYF
CDR3nt: TGCGCCAGCAGCTCCGGACAGGGAAAAGGTGGAAACACCATATATTTT

d_gene: TRBD2
v_gene: TRBV2
abundance: -
j_gene: TRBJ2-1
CDR3aa: CASSWTSGVYNEQFF
CDR3nt: TGTGCCAGCTCTTGGACTAGCGGGGTTTACAATGAGCAGTTCTTC

d_gene: TRBD1
v_gene: TRBV28
abundance: -
j_gene: TRBJ1-2
CDR3aa: CASSPDRTGVYTF
CDR3nt: TGTGCCAGCAGTCCGGATAGGACAGGGGTCTACACCTTC

d_gene: -
v_gene: TRBV28
abundance: -
j_gene: TRBJ1-5
CDR3aa: CASSSAGADQPQHF
CDR3nt: TGTGCCAGCAGTTCGGCGGGGGCCGATCAGCCCCAGCATTTT

d_gene: TRBD2
v_gene: TRBV5-1
abundance: -
j_gene: TRBJ2-7
CDR3aa: CASQSGGPSYEQYF
CDR3nt: TGCGCCAGCCAGAGCGGGGGACCCTCCTACGAGCAGTACTTC

d_gene: -
v_gene: TRBV5-1
abundance: once
j_gene: TRBJ2-2
CDR3aa: CASSIGHDTGELFF
CDR3nt: TGCGCCAGCAGCATTGGACACGACACCGGGGAGCTGTTTTTT

d_gene: TRBD1
v_gene: TRBV2
abundance: -
j_gene: TRBJ1-1
CDR3aa: CASSARTGGWNTEAFF
CDR3nt: TGTGCCAGCAGTGCCCGGACAGGGGGCTGGAACACTGAAGCTTTCTTT

d_gene: -
v_gene: TRBV6-6
abundance: -
j_gene: TRBJ1-4
CDR3aa: CASSYSPGGGKLFF
CDR3nt: TGTGCCAGCAGTTACTCGCCCGGGGGTGGAAAACTGTTTTTT

d_gene: TRBD2
v_gene: TRBV14
abundance: -
j_gene: TRBJ2-2
CDR3aa: CASSQVAGGELFF
CDR3nt: TGTGCCAGCAGCCAAGTAGCGGGCGGGGAGCTGTTTTTT

d_gene: -
v_gene: TRBV7-2
abundance: -
j_gene: TRBJ2-7
CDR3aa: CASSQRGYEQYF
CDR3nt: TGTGCCAGCAGCCAGAGAGGCTACGAGCAGTACTTC

d_gene: -
v_gene: TRBV4-1
abundance: -
j_gene: TRBJ1-5
CDR3aa: CASSQEPMRSNQPQHF
CDR3nt: TGCGCCAGCAGCCAAGAACCTATGAGGAGCAATCAGCCCCAGCATTTT

d_gene: -
v_gene: TRBV6-1
abundance: -
j_gene: TRBJ1-4
CDR3aa: CASMADKKKLFF
CDR3nt: TGTGCCAGCATGGCGGATAAGAAAAAACTGTTTTTT

d_gene: -
v_gene: TRBV2
abundance: few
j_gene: TRBJ1-4
CDR3aa: CASRATGSGEKLFF
CDR3nt: TGTGCCAGCAGGGCAACAGGGTCTGGTGAAAAACTGTTTTTT

d_gene: TRBD2
v_gene: TRBV5-4
abundance: -
j_gene: TRBJ2-3
CDR3aa: CASSQTSGYTDTQYF
CDR3nt: TGTGCCAGCAGCCAGACTAGCGGATACACAGATACGCAGTATTTT

d_gene: -
v_gene: TRBV18
abundance: -
j_gene: TRBJ2-7
CDR3aa: CASSPIHNREKNYEQYF
CDR3nt: TGTGCCAGCTCACCAATCCACAACAGGGAAAAAAACTACGAGCAGTACTTC

d_gene: -
v_gene: TRBV5-1
abundance: -
j_gene: TRBJ2-2
CDR3aa: CASSLAGRWNTGELFF
CDR3nt: TGCGCCAGCAGCTTGGCCGGGAGATGGAACACCGGGGAGCTGTTTTTT

d_gene: -
v_gene: TRBV13
abundance: -
j_gene: TRBJ2-1
CDR3aa: CASSLAGLEQFF
CDR3nt: TGTGCCAGCAGCTTGGCCGGGTTGGAGCAGTTCTTC

d_gene: -
v_gene: TRBV5-1
abundance: -
j_gene: TRBJ2-3
CDR3aa: CASSVGTGTDTQYF
CDR3nt: TGCGCCAGCAGCGTAGGGACTGGCACAGATACGCAGTATTTT

d_gene: TRBD1
v_gene: TRBV11-3
abundance: -
j_gene: TRBJ1-6
CDR3aa: CAAAQGENSPLHF
CDR3nt: TGTGCCGCAGCACAGGGGGAGAATTCACCCCTCCACTTT

d_gene: TRBD1
v_gene: TRBV10-3
abundance: -
j_gene: TRBJ1-5
CDR3aa: CAISDGTGSNQPQHF
CDR3nt: TGTGCCATCAGTGATGGGACAGGGAGCAATCAGCCCCAGCATTTT

d_gene: -
v_gene: TRBV9
abundance: -
j_gene: TRBJ2-7
CDR3aa: CASSVGPPKLVSKQYF
CDR3nt: TGTGCCAGCAGCGTAGGCCCTCCAAAACTGGTTTCGAAGCAGTACTTC